This T cell receptor (beta chain) was recovered during a study of blood T cells in healthy people across ages. Trimming left V 1 base short and J 4 bases short, with 11 bases between. The germline V gene encodes CDR1 GTSNPN and CDR2 SVGIG (reference sequence). The CDR3 runs 13 residues. The second PCR ran roughly 6 to 11 cycles with a sample-barcoded 5' primer and J-beta primers. Each sample provided no less than 2.5 million CDR3-containing paired-end reads. TCRdb re-called the 5' RACE reads through MiXCR, storing one row per CDR3 protein. The data hold about 680,000 distinct CDR3 sequences, with 45% to 50% observed a single time. There were healthy Caucasian individuals from Russia, aged roughly 6 to 90, serving as donors. About 10 milliliters of peripheral blood were drawn from each donor. Isolation recovered at least 6 million PBMCs from every sample.

V and J are TRBV30 and TRBJ2-7, with TRBD2 as a possible D gene (5 bases). The clonotype was recovered from a woman aged 60-70 years in good health. Sequenced sample: blood. The CDR3 is CAWSEGAVYEQYF. The CDR3, as DNA: TGTGCCTGGAGTGAGGGAGCGGTTTACGAGCAGTACTTC. The full variable domain, completed using reference TRBV30 and TRBJ2-7, is SQTIHQWPATLVQPVGSPLSLECTVEGTSNPNLYWYRQAAGRGLQLLFYSVGIGQISSEVPQNLSASRPQDRQFILSSKKLLLSDSGFYLCAWSEGAVYEQYFGPGTRLTVT.